The 23 T cell receptor beta chains given below trace back to one sample, sequenced in a study of identical twins. TCRdb itself ran the 5' RACE reads through MiXCR, one entry per CDR3 protein. Of about 150,000 distinct CDR3 sequences listed, under 4.5% are singletons. The source material was memory T cells sorted from blood. The receptors originated from a young man in good health.

This clonotype was recorded a few times. This may arise from a read error, as a much more abundant clone is one base away. The genes are TRBV4-1 and TRBJ2-7; D gene unclear. The CDR3 spans 15 residues. V was trimmed by 0 bases and J by 4 bases, leaving 13 bases between them. Germline CDR1 and CDR2: MGHRA and YSYEKL. The CDR3 DNA follows: TGCGCCAGCAGCCAAGATGGAAAGGGTCGGTACGAGCAGTACTTC. Amino acids: CASSQDGKGRYEQYF.

In this sample, this clonotype turned up many times. The J gene is TRBJ2-1, the V gene TRBV7-2; TRBD1 is a possible D gene (5 bases). The CDR3 sequence is 15 residues long. In germline, CDR1 is SGHTA, CDR2 FQGNSA. V lost 3 bases to trimming and J lost 2 bases, with 11 bases between them. In DNA, the CDR3 is TGTGCCAGCAGCTTCCAGGGTCAACCCTACAATGAGCAGTTCTTC. The encoded protein is CASSFQGQPYNEQFF.

Many counts were recorded for this clonotype. The rearrangement links TRBV4-3 to TRBJ2-7; D perhaps matches TRBD1 (5 bases). CDR1 is LGHNA and CDR2 is YSLEER in the germline V gene. The CDR3 loop spans 15 amino acids. V dropped 1 base and J dropped 4 bases, with 14 bases sitting between them. DNA for the CDR3: TGCGCCAGCAGCCAAGCCCCAGGGTCGATTTACGAGCAGTACTTC. Translated, it gives CASSQAPGSIYEQYF.

This clonotype appeared many times. The chain recombines TRBV27 with TRBJ2-5, with D unclear. V gave up 3 bases and J gave up 5 bases, with 13 bases separating them. This CDR3 is built from 14 residues. Germline assignment: CDR1 MNHEY and CDR2 SMNVEV (reference sequence). This chain's CDR3 is CASSFGVGRETQYF. Here the CDR3 DNA reads TGTGCCAGCAGTTTTGGGGTGGGTAGGGAGACCCAGTACTTC.

The chain joins TRBV30 to TRBJ1-2; 7 nucleotides line up with TRBD1. The V segment lost 0 bases and the J segment 8 bases; nucleotides outside the gene matches: 15. There are 16 residues in the CDR3. Germline lookup yields CDR1 GTSNPN and CDR2 SVGIG (reference sequence). The CDR3 DNA follows: TGTGCCTGGAGTGTAAGGCTCTTGAGGCAGGGGGACGGCTACACCTTC. It translates to CAWSVRLLRQGDGYTF. Looking up the rest from reference TRBV30 and TRBJ1-2 gives the full variable domain: SQTIHQWPATLVQPVGSPLSLECTVEGTSNPNLYWYRQAAGRGLQLLFYSVGIGQISSEVPQNLSASRPQDRQFILSSKKLLLSDSGFYLCAWSVRLLRQGDGYTFGSGTRLTVV.

The V and J genes are TRBV4-2 and TRBJ2-1; no reliable D call. The CDR3 is 16 residues long. V was clipped by 2 bases and J by 0 bases, with 11 bases between them. CDR1 is LGHNA, CDR2 YNFKEQ, per germline. The CDR3 loop is CASSQSFLSSYNEQFF. CDR3 coding DNA: TGTGCCAGCAGCCAAAGCTTTTTGAGCTCCTACAATGAGCAGTTCTTC.

Only a few counts were recorded for this clonotype. This chain connects TRBV18 to TRBJ1-1; TRBD1 matches 7 bases. The CDR3 sequence is 13 residues long. J gave up 5 bases and V 8 bases, and 8 bases lay outside the gene matches. Germline V CDR1 and CDR2: KGHSH, LQKENI. CDR3 region: CASLRDRQTEAFF. CDR3 bases: TGTGCCAGCCTCAGGGACAGACAAACTGAAGCTTTCTTT.

This clonotype came up many times. CDR3 DNA sequence: TGCGCCAGCAGCTTGGAGGGACAGGGAAGGAACACTGAAGCTTTCTTT. As protein: CASSLEGQGRNTEAFF. V and J are TRBV5-1 and TRBJ1-1, with 9 positions matching TRBD1. After removal of 0 bases from V and 1 base from J, the junction contained 4 bases not matched to a gene. CDR3 size: 16 residues. Germline values: CDR1 SGHRS, CDR2 YFSETQ.

This clonotype was seen repeatedly, ten times or more. The chain is built from TRBV12-3 or TRBV12-4 and TRBJ1-1; TRBD1 matches 7 bases. The ends lost 5 bases at V and 1 base at J; junction bases unmatched: 4. This CDR3 contains 14 residues. CDR3: CASSLDRENTEAFF. CDR3 DNA sequence: TGTGCCAGCAGTCTCGACAGGGAGAACACTGAAGCTTTCTTT.

This clonotype was counted many times. The chain couples TRBV6-1 to TRBJ2-4; D remains ambiguous. V lost 10 bases, J lost 0 bases, and 10 bases lay in between. Germline V gives CDR1 MNHNS, CDR2 SASEGT. This CDR3 region has 13 residues. CDR3 nucleotides: TGTGCCACCTCGGATCAAGCCAAAAACATTCAGTACTTC. As protein: CATSDQAKNIQYF.

To note about this clonotype: A much larger clone lies a single base off, so this may be a read error. The chain is built from TRBV9 and TRBJ1-4; no clear D. The CDR3 contains 16 residues. From germline, CDR1 is SGDLS and CDR2 YYNGEE. The CDR3 sequence: CTSSPNAGRLNEKLFF. CDR3 bases: TGTACCAGCAGCCCTAATGCAGGACGGCTTAATGAAAAACTGTTTTTT.

This clonotype has at least ten counts. This chain uses TRBV6-2 or TRBV6-3 with TRBJ2-1; 10 bases are shared with TRBD2. Trimming took 7 bases from V and 9 from J; bases not matched to a gene: 9. Germline CDR1 MNHEY, CDR2 SVGEGT. This CDR3 contains 14 residues. The CDR3 protein is CASIGLAGVSEQFF. The CDR3 DNA reads as TGTGCCAGCATCGGTCTAGCGGGAGTAAGTGAGCAGTTCTTC.

This clonotype came up many times. The V call is TRBV29-1, the J call TRBJ1-1; 7 bases map to TRBD1. V lost 5 bases, J lost 11 bases, and 14 bases stayed unmatched. Germline assignment: CDR1 SQVTM and CDR2 ANQGSEA. The length of the CDR3 is 13 residues. The CDR3 sequence is CSVKGGGQLDAFF. CDR3 in DNA: TGCAGCGTTAAAGGGGGCGGGCAGCTGGATGCTTTCTTT.

The chain joins TRBV19 to TRBJ1-1; the D gene is possibly TRBD1 (5 bases). The germline gives CDR1 LNHDA, CDR2 SQIVND (reference sequence). V lost 6 bases and J 6 bases, leaving 11 bases between the germline ends. The CDR3 is 12 residues long. The CDR3 nucleotides read TGTGCCAGTAGCGGTTTCAGGGCTGAAGCTTTCTTT. Its protein product is CASSGFRAEAFF.

This clonotype was seen ten or more times. The rearrangement uses TRBV2 and TRBJ1-5; TRBD1 is a possible D gene (6 bases). Trimming took 3 bases from V and 1 from J, leaving 10 bases between them. Germline CDR1 SNHLY, CDR2 FYNNEI. This CDR3 has 15 amino acids. In DNA form, the CDR3 reads TGTGCCAGCAGTGATGGGGGCGTAAGCAATCAGCCCCAGCATTTT. This translates into CASSDGGVSNQPQHF.

This clonotype was found many times. This chain links TRBV6-5 with TRBJ2-1, with 7 bases lining up with TRBD2. The junction had 8 bases not matched to a gene; V was cut back by 0 bases and J by 12 bases. The CDR3 spans 14 residues. Germline V gives CDR1 MNHEY, CDR2 SVGAGI. CDR3 loop: CASSYSVGGGRQFF. Written as DNA, the CDR3 is TGTGCCAGCAGTTACTCGGTGGGGGGGGGTAGGCAGTTCTTC.

The table lists this clonotype with many counts. The J gene is TRBJ2-5, the V gene TRBV5-1; D is tentatively TRBD1 or TRBD2 (6 bases each). CDR1 SGHRS and CDR2 YFSETQ come from the germline V gene. This CDR3 comprises 14 residues. The ends were cut back, 0 bases at V and 5 bases at J, with 11 bases in the middle. CDR3 residues: CASSLAGAGETQYF. As DNA, the CDR3 is TGCGCCAGCAGCTTGGCAGGGGCGGGGGAGACCCAGTACTTC.

This clonotype has at least ten counts. This sequence joins TRBV25-1 and TRBJ1-1; D gene unclear. Germline V gene sequence: CDR1 MGHDK, CDR2 SYGVNS. This CDR3 comprises 13 residues. V was shortened by 0 bases and J by 9 bases, with 11 bases between the two germline ends. DNA of the CDR3: TGTGCCAGCAGTGAATACGGTTACGATCAAGCTTTCTTT. Protein sequence: CASSEYGYDQAFF.

At least ten counts were recorded for this clonotype. V usage is TRBV20-1 and J usage is TRBJ2-6, with 10 bases matching TRBD2. The J segment lost 2 bases and the V segment lost 5 bases, leaving 9 bases of the junction unmatched. The CDR3 sequence is 17 residues long. Looked up from germline, CDR1 is DFQATT and CDR2 is SNEGSKA (reference sequence). CDR3 region: CSAPPRAGGPGANVLTF. The CDR3, as DNA: TGCAGTGCTCCCCCTCGAGCGGGAGGGCCTGGGGCCAACGTCCTGACTTTC.

This clonotype was seen repeatedly, ten times or more. This chain uses TRBV7-6 with TRBJ2-3; perhaps TRBD2 as D (6 bases). Looked up from germline, CDR1 is SGHVS and CDR2 is FNYEAQ. V was pared by 5 bases and J by 4 bases, with 13 bases between. This CDR3 contains 14 residues. This chain's CDR3 is CASSREFLADTQYF. The CDR3 DNA sequence: TGTGCCAGCAGCCGGGAGTTTTTAGCAGATACGCAGTATTTT.

This clonotype was seen many times. This chain's CDR3 is CASSSETTSGRALKPRIQYF. CDR3 bases: TGTGCCAGCAGCTCCGAGACGACTAGCGGGAGGGCCTTGAAGCCCCGGATTCAGTACTTC. This chain joins TRBV11-1 and TRBJ2-7, with 14 bases identical to TRBD2. Trimming cost V 4 bases and J 10 bases; bases outside gene matches: 24. This CDR3 has 20 residues. Germline CDR1 and CDR2: SGHAT and FQDESV (reference sequence).

This clonotype occurred many times. The V and J genes are TRBV28 and TRBJ1-2; D gene unclear. V shed 6 bases and J shed 7 bases, with 12 bases lying between them. Germline CDR1 and CDR2: MDHEN and SYDVKM. The CDR3 spans 12 residues. The CDR3 protein is CASSTQTRGYTF. The CDR3 DNA is TGTGCCAGCAGCACCCAGACTCGTGGCTACACCTTC.

The chain employs TRBV3-1 and TRBJ2-4; D is perhaps TRBD1 (6 bases). CDR1 and CDR2 from the germline V gene are LGHDT and YNNKEL (reference sequence). The CDR3 runs 16 residues. Trimming left V 3 bases short and J 0 bases short, with 12 bases between. CDR3 amino acids: CASSHRDNLAKNIQYF. The CDR3 DNA is TGTGCCAGCAGCCATCGGGACAACCTAGCCAAAAACATTCAGTACTTC.